The 16 T cell receptor beta chains below come from one sample, sequenced in a study of blood T cell repertoires in COVID-19 (dated by TCRdb to about 2020). Library preparation employed the immunoSEQ multiplex PCR assay. TCRdb took over this immuneACCESS table, retaining in-frame rearrangements with V and J assigned. Such tables are incomplete; in checked studies, under half of the missing clones stem from an unresolved V gene, and the remainder is unexplained. The sample contains some 270,000 clones, roughly 85% of them found a single time. Clones ranked in the top ten supply roughly 4% of the sample. The specimen was PBMCs or T cells enriched from blood (not recorded which). The receptors stem from a woman aged 25 to 39 who had recovered from COVID-19.

This sequence joins TRBV30 and TRBJ1-5, with D possibly matching TRBD1 (5 bases). There are 13 residues in the CDR3. Germline V gene sequence: CDR1 GTSNPN, CDR2 SVGIG (reference sequence). V was trimmed by 4 bases and J by 2 bases, leaving 9 bases between them. CDR3: CAWTGGGNQPQHF. Written as DNA, the CDR3 is TGTGCCTGGACCGGAGGGGGCAATCAGCCCCAGCATTTT.

The chain employs TRBV5-6 and TRBJ2-3; 13 bases agree with TRBD2. The junction had 12 bases not matched to a gene; V was cut back by 4 bases and J by 4 bases. CDR1 is SGHDT, CDR2 YYEEEE, per germline. The CDR3 has 18 amino acids. The CDR3 protein is CASSATSGRMRVADTQYF. CDR3 coding DNA: TGTGCCAGCAGCGCGACTAGCGGGAGGATGAGGGTCGCAGATACGCAGTATTTT.

This rearrangement joins TRBV5-6 to TRBJ1-5, with D maybe TRBD1 (6 bases). This CDR3 region has 14 residues. The germline gives CDR1 SGHDT, CDR2 YYEEEE. With 6 bases removed from V and 7 bases from J, the gap between germline ends came to 17 bases. The CDR3 here is CASISRTVTQPQHF. DNA of the CDR3: TGTGCCAGCATCTCGAGGACAGTAACACAGCCCCAGCATTTT. The full variable domain, rest sourced from reference TRBV5-6 and TRBJ1-5, is DAGVTQSPTHLIKTRGQQVTLRCSPKSGHDTVSWYQQALGQGPQFIFQYYEEEERQRGNFPDRFSGHQFPNYSSELNVNALLLGDSALYLCASISRTVTQPQHFGDGTRLSIL.

CDR3 protein: CASSLGDRGFSYEQYF. CDR3 coding DNA: TGTGCCAGCAGCTTAGGGGACAGGGGATTCTCCTACGAGCAGTACTTC. The J gene is TRBJ2-7, the V gene TRBV7-9; TRBD1 matches 10 bases. CDR3 length: 16 residues. With V trimmed by 1 base and J by 0 bases, 3 bases remained unmatched. Germline V gene data show CDR1 as SEHNR and CDR2 as FQNEAQ (reference sequence).

This clone was recorded only once. Here the CDR3 reads CASSLGGNHGEKLFF. As DNA, the CDR3 is TGTGCCAGCAGTTTGGGAGGGAACCACGGTGAAAAACTGTTTTTT. V is TRBV28 and J is TRBJ1-4; D ambiguous. CDR1 MDHEN and CDR2 SYDVKM come from the germline V gene. V was pared by 3 bases and J by 7 bases, with 15 bases between. This CDR3 is built from 15 residues. The full variable domain, completed using reference TRBV28 and TRBJ1-4, is DVKVTQSSRYLVKRTGEKVFLECVQDMDHENMFWYRQDPGLGLRLIYFSYDVKMKEKGDIPEGYSVSREKKERFSLILESASTNQTSMYLCASSLGGNHGEKLFFGSGTQLSVL.

This chain joins TRBV28 and TRBJ2-7, with TRBD1 identical over 7 bases. The CDR3 length is 15 residues. The J segment lost 1 base and the V segment lost 5 bases, leaving 8 bases of the junction unmatched. Looked up from germline, CDR1 is MDHEN and CDR2 is SYDVKM. The CDR3 coding sequence is TGTGCCAGCAGTGACAGGGAAAGAGGGTCCTACGAGCAGTACTTC. Protein product: CASSDRERGSYEQYF.

The rearrangement links TRBV5-6 to TRBJ2-5, with TRBD2 matching 8 bases. The CDR3 is 15 amino acids. Trimming removed 1 base from V and 2 bases from J; junction bases left unmatched: 4. Germline V CDR1 and CDR2: SGHDT, YYEEEE. The CDR3 here is CASSLTSGPQETQYF. The CDR3 bases are TGTGCCAGCAGCTTGACTAGCGGCCCACAAGAGACCCAGTACTTC.

The rearrangement uses TRBV18 and TRBJ2-1, with 11 nucleotides matching TRBD2. After removal of 2 bases from V and 0 bases from J, the junction contained 6 bases not matched to a gene. This CDR3 spans 18 amino acids. In germline, CDR1 is KGHSH, CDR2 LQKENI. The CDR3 reads CASSPDIAGGPSYNEQFF. Here the CDR3 DNA reads TGTGCCAGCTCACCAGATATAGCGGGAGGGCCCTCCTACAATGAGCAGTTCTTC.

This chain links TRBV3-1 (or the pseudogene TRBV3-2) with TRBJ1-6; D might be TRBD1 (6 bases). V dropped 0 bases and J dropped 8 bases, with 14 bases sitting between them. The germline gives CDR1 LGHDT, CDR2 YNNKEL (reference sequence). The CDR3 is 16 amino acids. The CDR3 coding sequence is TGTGCCAGCAGCCAAGATTCCCAGGGGTTTTATTCACCCCTCCACTTT. Its translation: CASSQDSQGFYSPLHF.

The chain employs TRBV29-1 and TRBJ2-1; D ambiguous. This CDR3 contains 12 residues. Germline V CDR1 and CDR2: SQVTM, ANQGSEA. The germline V and J ends were trimmed by 8 bases and 3 bases, with 11 bases remaining between them. CDR3: CSLVAGYNEQFF. CDR3 nucleotide sequence: TGCAGCCTGGTCGCCGGCTACAATGAGCAGTTCTTC.

This clone was observed a single time. The chain combines TRBV10-1 with TRBJ2-7, with D perhaps TRBD1 (5 bases). V lost 8 bases, J lost 0 bases, and 14 bases lay in between. Looked up from germline, CDR1 is WNHNN and CDR2 is SYGVQD (reference sequence). The CDR3 spans 14 residues. The CDR3 DNA is TGCGCCAGCTCCAGGGATCCGAGCTCCTACGAGCAGTACTTC. Encoded protein: CASSRDPSSYEQYF.

This chain links TRBV19 with TRBJ1-1; D possibly corresponds to TRBD1 (5 bases). Germline assignment: CDR1 LNHDA and CDR2 SQIVND (reference sequence). CDR3 length: 13 residues. V lost 3 bases and J 1 base, leaving 6 bases between the germline ends. CDR3 bases: TGTGCCAGTAGTATCGGGGGGAACACTGAAGCTTTCTTT. Translated: CASSIGGNTEAFF.

This clone showed up just a few times. The chain's CDR3 is CASSPWGGPNSNQPQHF. CDR3 nucleotide sequence: TGTGCCAGCAGTCCATGGGGGGGGCCGAACAGCAATCAGCCCCAGCATTTT. V gene TRBV28 combines with J gene TRBJ1-5; a weak D match, TRBD1 (6 bases). The V gene lost 5 bases and the J gene lost 1 base, with 18 bases spanning the gap. The CDR3 loop spans 17 amino acids. In germline, CDR1 is MDHEN, CDR2 SYDVKM.

V is TRBV3-1 (or the pseudogene TRBV3-2) and J is TRBJ1-4; D is perhaps TRBD1 (6 bases). Germline CDR1 and CDR2: LGHDT and YNNKEL (reference sequence). V lost 5 bases and J lost 5, with 21 bases in between. The CDR3 has 17 amino acids. This chain's CDR3 is CASSDTGSSAANEKLFF. CDR3 bases: TGTGCCAGCAGCGACACAGGGTCCTCAGCCGCCAATGAAAAACTGTTTTTT.

V and J are TRBV28 and TRBJ2-5, with 8 bases matching TRBD1. The CDR3 covers 14 residues. Germline lookup yields CDR1 MDHEN and CDR2 SYDVKM. The V and J ends lost 6 bases and 7 bases, in that order; junction bases with no gene match: 10. The CDR3 spells CASSLSPTGGTQYF. CDR3 DNA: TGTGCCAGCAGCCTAAGCCCTACAGGGGGGACCCAGTACTTC.

This chain links TRBV6-5 with TRBJ1-1; D not certain. The CDR3 length is 12 residues. Trimming removed 2 bases from V and 6 bases from J, with 7 bases in between. Per germline, CDR1 MNHEY and CDR2 SVGAGI. The CDR3, as DNA: TGTGCCAGCAGTTACCCCCCTTCTGAAGCTTTCTTT. This sequence encodes CASSYPPSEAFF.